This paragraph covers one T cell receptor beta chain sequence. Produced via immunoSEQ multiplex PCR; TCRdb's table is partial and in-frame only. The sample yields 250,000 to 350,000 clones, 88% seen once. These data originate in a study of blood T cell repertoires in COVID-19. Background on the study: All recovered Cohort 3 donors got two negative PCRs, got clearance, or saw symptom resolution. T cells, B-cell-depleted T cells, or PBMCs supplied cDNA or gDNA.

Cohorts were determined from participant-reported clinical history. The trim removed 5 bases at V and 5 bases at J, leaving 5 bases unmatched. The CDR3 runs 15 residues. CDR1 and CDR2 from the germline V gene are SGHRS and YFSETQ. The sequence derives from a woman in her sixties or seventies in a cohort exposed to, infected with or recovered from COVID-19 (not recorded which). This rearrangement joins TRBV5-1 to TRBJ1-6, with 9 bases fitting TRBD1. Sequencing was performed on PBMCs or T cells enriched from blood (not recorded which). As DNA, the CDR3 is TGCGCCAGCAGTGCAGACAGGGGGAATAATTCACCCCTCCACTTT. It codes for CASSADRGNNSPLHF.